This TCR beta chain was recorded in a study of blood T cell repertoires in COVID-19 (dated by TCRdb to the early 2020s). Describing the broader study: The collaborator samples originated in the United States, Italy and Spain and spanned the acute and convalescent phases of COVID-19. HLA class I and class II types, where available, came from metadata supplied by the sample provider rather than from assay-based typing. Sample metadata almost always included a de-identified subject ID, COVID-19 status, age in years and sex. The material from the prospective study consisted of cDNA or gDNA derived from T cells, B-cell-depleted T cells, or PBMCs. The samples were drawn from two sources: the first 160 participants of the ongoing ImmuneRACE study, and fewer than 1,500 subjects contributed by 6 global collaborators. Deeply sampled blood TCRbeta repertoires from subjects exposed to, actively infected with, or recovered from COVID-19 were included in the dataset. The repertoires were released in a freely available public database intended as a resource for research on the immune response to SARS-CoV-2. Overall study outcomes, separate from this receptor: How much clinical and demographic metadata was included differed by source and by participant, and the metadata was provided uncurated.

Counted from cysteine to phenylalanine, this CDR3 has 15 amino acids. Only the CDR3 portion is preserved as DNA: 45 bases, with reading frame beginning at the first base. Trimming takes 5 bases off V and 8 bases off J; junction bases not matched to a gene: 9. Based on the germline V gene (reference sequence), the CDR1 and CDR2 sequences are SEHNR and FQNEAQ. This clone appeared a single time. The antigen it recognizes is unknown. There are no base qualities to consult, and no much larger clone falls within one base. Participants in the prospective study were enrolled through a virtual design, were aged roughly 18 to 90 years, and lived in roughly 25 United States geographic areas. Cohort assignment in the prospective study relied on participant-reported clinical history from a screening survey and a study questionnaire. ImmuneRACE Cohort 3 recovered participants were defined by two consecutive negative NP/OP PCR tests, healthcare professional clearance, or symptom resolution. In the prospective study, whole blood, serum and a nasopharyngeal or oropharyngeal swab were collected from each participant by mobile phlebotomists. Additional blood draws and questionnaires over an approximately two-month period could optionally be provided by prospective study participants. Blood samples from the prospective study were shipped frozen or at room temperature prior to DNA extraction.

TCRbeta CDR3 regions were amplified from genomic DNA using the immunoSEQ Assay, a bias-controlled multiplex PCR. The published analysis was carried out like this. Nucleated cell counts per sample were estimated from amplification of reference gene primers within the assay. To quantify the absolute abundance of each unique TCRbeta CDR3 rearrangement, sequence reads were collapsed and filtered. Productive Simpson clonality was computed per sample as the square root of Simpson's diversity index over productive rearrangements. Not all clones reach the TCRdb copy of this immuneACCESS table, which keeps in-frame sequences only. Checked studies attribute under half of the gap to unresolved V genes and leave the rest unexplained. The V and J calls and clone size come from that table; D and trimming were worked out from the DNA. Within this sample are some 340,000 clones, with around 87% of them counted one time only. The ten most abundant clones make up over 4% of the sample.

The chain is encoded by TRBV7-9 joined to TRBJ2-1, with TRBD1 identical over 10 junction bases. The origin of this receptor is a woman between 25 and 40 years old who had recovered from COVID-19. Sequenced: PBMCs or T cells enriched from blood (not recorded which). The sequenced DNA: TGTGCCAGCAGCCTTGCGGGGACAGGGGTCGATGAGCAGTTCTTC. This codes for CASSLAGTGVDEQFF.